This TCR beta chain originates from a study of cytomegalovirus exposure and HLA in healthy donors. Study information: In an early release, HLA-typed donors contributed about 79 million unique TCR sequences.

The CDR3 is made up of 14 amino acids. The V end lost 2 bases, the J end lost 2 bases, and 6 bases lay between the germline ends. Germline assignment: CDR1 MNHEY and CDR2 SVGAGI. Study results and caveats: It was assumed in the presence/absence analyses that sequencing depth was roughly uniform across donors. CMV serostatus was the only immune exposure information that was available. As confirmed in vitro, three CMV-associated chains were specific for CMV antigens.

This PCR relied on a set of 60 Vbeta primers and 13 Jbeta primers. Profiled with immunoSEQ multiplex PCR; TCRdb holds only in-frame clones, not every one. The sample comprises 100,000 to 150,000 clones, around four fifths of which are singletons, and approximately 5% rests with the top ten. Remarks on this clone: No antigen is known for it.

Sequenced sample: PBMCs. V gene TRBV6-5 combines with J gene TRBJ1-4, with unresolved D. This TCR was recovered from a man aged 25 to 40 in good health and CMV-seronegative. The CDR3 DNA sequence: TGTGCCAGCAGTTACCTAGGCACTAATGAAAAACTGTTTTTT. The encoded protein is CASSYLGTNEKLFF.